The source of this T cell receptor (beta chain) is a study of PD-1 blockade in classical Hodgkin lymphoma. Turning to the study itself: Patients were given intravenous nivolumab, 3 mg/kg, every 2 weeks. Study findings and constraints: Those starting nivolumab under 1 year post-ASCT were excluded. In newly diagnosed patients, baseline TCR diversity was reportedly below that of healthy donors.

The data were produced by immunoSEQ multiplex PCR, yet TCRdb's version contains in-frame clones alone and is incomplete. The sample yields 15,000 to 20,000 clones, 70% to 80% seen once. This clone is judged medium-sized. Antigen specificity is unknown. Each patient experienced a relapse that followed autologous stem cell transplantation, and brentuximab vedotin exposure varied. Patients showed best responses of complete response, partial response or progressive disease. CDR3 length: 11 residues. Germline CDR1 MNHNY, CDR2 SVGAGI (reference sequence). With 6 bases removed from V and 7 bases from J, the gap between germline ends came to 9 bases.

This clonotype was obtained from a human donor with classical Hodgkin lymphoma. The chain combines TRBV6-6 with TRBJ1-1; D not certain. This material consisted of peripheral blood mononuclear cells (PBMCs), taken before the second cycle of nivolumab. The CDR3 DNA reads TGTGCCAGCAGCCACAATGTTGAAGCTTTCTTT. Translation: CASSHNVEAFF.